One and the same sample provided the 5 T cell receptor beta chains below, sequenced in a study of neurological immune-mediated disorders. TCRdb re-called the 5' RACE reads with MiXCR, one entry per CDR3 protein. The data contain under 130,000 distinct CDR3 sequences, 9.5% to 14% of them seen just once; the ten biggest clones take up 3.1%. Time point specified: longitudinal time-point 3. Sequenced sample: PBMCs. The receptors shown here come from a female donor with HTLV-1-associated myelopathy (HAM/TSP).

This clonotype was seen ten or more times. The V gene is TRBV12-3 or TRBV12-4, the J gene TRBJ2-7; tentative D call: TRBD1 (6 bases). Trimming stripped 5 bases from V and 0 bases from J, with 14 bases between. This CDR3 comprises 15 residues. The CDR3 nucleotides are TGTGCCAGCAGTGGGACCGGGACAAACTCCTACGAGCAGTACTTC. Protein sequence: CASSGTGTNSYEQYF.

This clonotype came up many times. The CDR3, as DNA: TGTGCCAGCAGCTACGGGGTGGGGGGGCCAGATACGCAGTATTTT. Its translation is CASSYGVGGPDTQYF. This chain links TRBV4-2 with TRBJ2-3, with a possible D match to TRBD2 (7 bases). From germline, CDR1 is LGHNA and CDR2 YNFKEQ. Trimming left V 5 bases short and J 4 bases short, with 16 bases between. CDR3 length: 15 amino acids.

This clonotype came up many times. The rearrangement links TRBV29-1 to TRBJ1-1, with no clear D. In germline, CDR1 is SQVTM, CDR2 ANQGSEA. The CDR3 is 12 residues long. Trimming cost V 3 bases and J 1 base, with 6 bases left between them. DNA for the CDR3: TGCAGCGTTGACGGGCAGAACACTGAAGCTTTCTTT. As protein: CSVDGQNTEAFF.

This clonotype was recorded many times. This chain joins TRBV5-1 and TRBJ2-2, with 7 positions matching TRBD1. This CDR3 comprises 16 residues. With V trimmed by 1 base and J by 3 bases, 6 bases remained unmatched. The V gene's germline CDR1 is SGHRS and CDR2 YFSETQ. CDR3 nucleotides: TGCGCCAGCAGCTTGTTTTCAGGGGGTTACACCGGGGAGCTGTTTTTT. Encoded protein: CASSLFSGGYTGELFF.

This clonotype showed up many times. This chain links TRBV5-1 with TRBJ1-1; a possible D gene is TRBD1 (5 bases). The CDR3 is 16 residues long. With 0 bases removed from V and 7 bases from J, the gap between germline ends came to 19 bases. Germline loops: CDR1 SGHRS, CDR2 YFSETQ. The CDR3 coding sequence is TGCGCCAGCAGCTTGGATACCGGGGGATTTTTCGTTGAAGCTTTCTTT. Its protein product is CASSLDTGGFFVEAFF.